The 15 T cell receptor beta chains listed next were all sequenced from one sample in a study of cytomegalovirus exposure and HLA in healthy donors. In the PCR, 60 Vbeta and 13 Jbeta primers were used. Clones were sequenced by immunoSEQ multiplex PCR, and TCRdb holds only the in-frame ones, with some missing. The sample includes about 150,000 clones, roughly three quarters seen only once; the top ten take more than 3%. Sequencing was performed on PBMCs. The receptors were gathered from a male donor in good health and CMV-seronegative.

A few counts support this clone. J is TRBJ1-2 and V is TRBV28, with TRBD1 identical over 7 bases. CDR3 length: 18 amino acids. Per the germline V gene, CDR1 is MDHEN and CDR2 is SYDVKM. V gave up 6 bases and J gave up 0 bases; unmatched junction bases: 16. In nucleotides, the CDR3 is TGTGCCAGCAGCCGAAGCCGTCGACAGGGCGAAGCTAACTATGGCTACACCTTC. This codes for CASSRSRRQGEANYGYTF.

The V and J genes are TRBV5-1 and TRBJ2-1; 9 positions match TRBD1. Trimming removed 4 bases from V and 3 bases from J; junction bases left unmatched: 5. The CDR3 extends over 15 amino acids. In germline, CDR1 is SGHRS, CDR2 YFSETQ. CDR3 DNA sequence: TGCGCCAGCAGCCGACAGGGGGTTGGCTACAATGAGCAGTTCTTC. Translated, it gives CASSRQGVGYNEQFF.

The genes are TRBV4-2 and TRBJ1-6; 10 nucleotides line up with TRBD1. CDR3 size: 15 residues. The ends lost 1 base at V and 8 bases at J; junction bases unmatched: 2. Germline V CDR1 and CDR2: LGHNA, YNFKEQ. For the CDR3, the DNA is TGTGCCAGCAGCCAAGGGACAGGGGGTTATTCACCCCTCCACTTT. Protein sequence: CASSQGTGGYSPLHF.

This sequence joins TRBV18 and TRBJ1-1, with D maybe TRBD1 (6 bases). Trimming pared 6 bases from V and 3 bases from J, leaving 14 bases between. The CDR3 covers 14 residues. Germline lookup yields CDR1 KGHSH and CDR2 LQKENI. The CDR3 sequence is CASSFDRSDTEAFF. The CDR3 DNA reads TGTGCCAGCTCCTTCGACAGGAGCGACACTGAAGCTTTCTTT.

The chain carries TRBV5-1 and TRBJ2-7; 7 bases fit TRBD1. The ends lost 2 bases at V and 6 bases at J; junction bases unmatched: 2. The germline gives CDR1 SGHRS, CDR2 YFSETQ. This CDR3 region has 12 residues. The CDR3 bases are TGCGCCAGCAGCTTAACAGGGGCCGAGCAGTACTTC. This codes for CASSLTGAEQYF.

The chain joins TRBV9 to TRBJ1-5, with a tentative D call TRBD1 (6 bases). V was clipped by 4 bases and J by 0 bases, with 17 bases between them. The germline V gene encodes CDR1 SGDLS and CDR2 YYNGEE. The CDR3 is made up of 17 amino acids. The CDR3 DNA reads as TGTGCCAGCAGCCATCGGACAGTCGGGAATAGCAATCAGCCCCAGCATTTT. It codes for CASSHRTVGNSNQPQHF.

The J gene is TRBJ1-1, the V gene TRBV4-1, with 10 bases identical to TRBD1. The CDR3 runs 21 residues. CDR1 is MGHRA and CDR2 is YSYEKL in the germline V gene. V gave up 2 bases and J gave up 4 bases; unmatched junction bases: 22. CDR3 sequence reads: CASSQTAVLDRGLLGGTEAFF. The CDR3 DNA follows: TGCGCCAGCAGCCAAACCGCTGTTCTAGACAGGGGGCTTCTTGGGGGCACTGAAGCTTTCTTT.

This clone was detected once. The CDR3 DNA reads TGCGCCAGCAGCCTTGGACAGTCCGAGAAGAATGAGCAGTTCTTC. Translation: CASSLGQSEKNEQFF. This chain links TRBV5-1 with TRBJ2-1, with TRBD1 as a possible D gene (6 bases). This CDR3 contains 15 residues. V lost 4 bases and J 7 bases, leaving 18 bases between the germline ends. Germline values: CDR1 SGHRS, CDR2 YFSETQ.

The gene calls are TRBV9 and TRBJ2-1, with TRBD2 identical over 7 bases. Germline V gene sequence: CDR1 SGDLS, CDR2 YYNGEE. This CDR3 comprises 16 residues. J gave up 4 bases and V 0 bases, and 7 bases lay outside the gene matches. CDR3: CASSVVRSGAYNEQFF. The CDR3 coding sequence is TGTGCCAGCAGCGTAGTTAGGAGCGGGGCTTACAATGAGCAGTTCTTC.

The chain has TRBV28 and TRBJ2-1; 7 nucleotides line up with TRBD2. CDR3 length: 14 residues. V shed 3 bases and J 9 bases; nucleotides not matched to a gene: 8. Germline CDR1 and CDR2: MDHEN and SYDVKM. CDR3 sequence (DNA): TGTGCCAGCAGTTTTCGGCGGGGGAATAGTGAGCAGTTCTTC. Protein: CASSFRRGNSEQFF.

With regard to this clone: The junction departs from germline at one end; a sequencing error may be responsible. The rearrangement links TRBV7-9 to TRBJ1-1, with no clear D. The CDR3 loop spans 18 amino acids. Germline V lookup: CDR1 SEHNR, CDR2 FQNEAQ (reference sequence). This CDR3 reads CSSSLYRLREGWNTEAFF. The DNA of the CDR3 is TGTTCCAGCAGCTTATATCGGTTGAGGGAAGGGTGGAACACTGAAGCTTTCTTT.

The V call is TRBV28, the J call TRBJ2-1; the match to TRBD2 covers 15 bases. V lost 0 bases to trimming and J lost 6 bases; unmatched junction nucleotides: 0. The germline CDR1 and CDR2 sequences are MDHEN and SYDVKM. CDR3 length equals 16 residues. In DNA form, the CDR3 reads TGTGCCAGCAGTTTATGGGGACTAGCGGGGGGCAATGAGCAGTTCTTC. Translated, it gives CASSLWGLAGGNEQFF.

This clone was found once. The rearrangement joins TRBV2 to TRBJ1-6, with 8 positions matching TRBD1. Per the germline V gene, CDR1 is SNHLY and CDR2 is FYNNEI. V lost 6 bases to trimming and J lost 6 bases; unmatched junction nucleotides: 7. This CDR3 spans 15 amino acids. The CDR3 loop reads CASRVTGGRNSPLHF. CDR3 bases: TGTGCCAGCAGGGTTACAGGGGGGCGTAATTCACCCCTCCACTTT.

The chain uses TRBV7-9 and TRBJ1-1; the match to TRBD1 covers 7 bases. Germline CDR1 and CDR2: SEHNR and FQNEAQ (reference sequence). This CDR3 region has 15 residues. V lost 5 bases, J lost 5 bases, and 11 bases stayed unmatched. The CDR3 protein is CASSQRDRVDTEAFF. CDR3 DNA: TGTGCCAGCAGCCAACGAGACAGGGTGGATACTGAAGCTTTCTTT.

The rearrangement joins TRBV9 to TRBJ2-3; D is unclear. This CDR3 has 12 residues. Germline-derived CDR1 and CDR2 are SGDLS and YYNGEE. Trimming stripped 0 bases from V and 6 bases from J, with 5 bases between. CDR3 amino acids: CASSVVLDTQYF. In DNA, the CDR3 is TGTGCCAGCAGCGTAGTCCTCGATACGCAGTATTTT.